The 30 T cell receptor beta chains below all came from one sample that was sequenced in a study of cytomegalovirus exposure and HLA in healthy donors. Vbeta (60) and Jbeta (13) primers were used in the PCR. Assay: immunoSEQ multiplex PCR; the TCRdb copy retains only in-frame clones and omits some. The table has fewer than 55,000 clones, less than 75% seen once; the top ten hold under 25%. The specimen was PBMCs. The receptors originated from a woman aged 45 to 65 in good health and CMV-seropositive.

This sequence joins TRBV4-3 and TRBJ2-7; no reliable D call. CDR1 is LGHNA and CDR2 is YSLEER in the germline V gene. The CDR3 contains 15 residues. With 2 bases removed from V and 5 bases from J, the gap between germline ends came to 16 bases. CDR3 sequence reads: CASSQNVGSLDEQYF. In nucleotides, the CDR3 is TGCGCCAGCAGCCAAAACGTGGGCTCTCTTGACGAGCAGTACTTC.

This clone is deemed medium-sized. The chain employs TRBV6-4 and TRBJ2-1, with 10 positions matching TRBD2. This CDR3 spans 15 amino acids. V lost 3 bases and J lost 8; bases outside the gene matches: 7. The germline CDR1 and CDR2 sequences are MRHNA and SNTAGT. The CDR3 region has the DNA TGTGCCAGCAGTGAATCCAGCGGGGGGGTATATGAGCAGTTCTTC. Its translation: CASSESSGGVYEQFF.

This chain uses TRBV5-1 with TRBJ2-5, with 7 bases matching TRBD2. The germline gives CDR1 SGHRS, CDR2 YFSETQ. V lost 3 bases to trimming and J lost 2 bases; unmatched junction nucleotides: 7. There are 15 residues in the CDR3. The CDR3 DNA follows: TGCGCCAGCAGCTATACGGGAGGAAGGCAAGAGACCCAGTACTTC. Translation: CASSYTGGRQETQYF.

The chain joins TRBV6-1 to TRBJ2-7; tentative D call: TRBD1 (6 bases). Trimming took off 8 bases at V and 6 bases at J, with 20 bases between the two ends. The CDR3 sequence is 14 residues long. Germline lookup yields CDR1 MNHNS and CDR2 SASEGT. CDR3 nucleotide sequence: TGTGCCAGCCAACCACCTACAGGGTCGGGCGAGCAGTACTTC. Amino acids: CASQPPTGSGEQYF.

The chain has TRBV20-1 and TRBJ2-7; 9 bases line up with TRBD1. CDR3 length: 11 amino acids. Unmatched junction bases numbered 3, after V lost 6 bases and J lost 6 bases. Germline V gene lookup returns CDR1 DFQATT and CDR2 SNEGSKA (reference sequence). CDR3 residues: CSAGDRVEQYF. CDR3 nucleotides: TGCAGTGCAGGGGACAGGGTCGAGCAGTACTTC.

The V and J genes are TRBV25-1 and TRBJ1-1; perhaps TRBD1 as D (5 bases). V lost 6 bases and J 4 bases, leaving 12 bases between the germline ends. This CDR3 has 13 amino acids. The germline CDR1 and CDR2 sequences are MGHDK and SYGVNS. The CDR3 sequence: CASRGVEGTEAFF. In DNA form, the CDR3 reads TGTGCCAGCAGAGGGGTGGAGGGCACTGAAGCTTTCTTT.

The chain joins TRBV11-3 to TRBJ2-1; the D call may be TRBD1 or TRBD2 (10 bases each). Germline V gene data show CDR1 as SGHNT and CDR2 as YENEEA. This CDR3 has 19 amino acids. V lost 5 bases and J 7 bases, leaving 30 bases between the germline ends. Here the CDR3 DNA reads TGTGCCAGCAGCGCGGGACAGGGGAGAGCGGGAGGGCTAAGTAATGAGCAGTTCTTC. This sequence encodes CASSAGQGRAGGLSNEQFF.

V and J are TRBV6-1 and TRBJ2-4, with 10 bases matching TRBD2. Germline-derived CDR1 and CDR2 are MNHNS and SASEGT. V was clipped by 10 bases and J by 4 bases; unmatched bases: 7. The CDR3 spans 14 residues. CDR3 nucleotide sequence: TGTGCCATCTCTAGCGGGAGTTATAAAAACATTCAGTACTTC. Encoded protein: CAISSGSYKNIQYF.

The CDR3 sequence is CASSLSPSGELFF. Here the CDR3 DNA reads TGTGCCAGCAGCTTATCTCCGTCCGGGGAGCTGTTTTTT. The gene calls are TRBV7-2 and TRBJ2-2; no clear D. CDR1 SGHTA and CDR2 FQGNSA come from the germline V gene. The CDR3 is 13 amino acids. The V end lost 2 bases, the J end lost 6 bases, and 7 bases lay between the germline ends.

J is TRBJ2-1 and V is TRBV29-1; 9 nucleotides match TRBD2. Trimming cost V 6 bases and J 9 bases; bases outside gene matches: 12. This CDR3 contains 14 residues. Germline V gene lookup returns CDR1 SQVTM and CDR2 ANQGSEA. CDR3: CSVAYAGGPAEQFF. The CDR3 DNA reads TGCAGCGTGGCTTATGCGGGAGGGCCCGCTGAGCAGTTCTTC.

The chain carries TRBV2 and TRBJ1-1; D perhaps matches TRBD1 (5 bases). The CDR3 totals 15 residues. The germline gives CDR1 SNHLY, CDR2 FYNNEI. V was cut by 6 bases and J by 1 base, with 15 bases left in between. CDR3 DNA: TGTGCCAGCAGGGTTAAACAGGCACCGAACACTGAAGCTTTCTTT. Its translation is CASRVKQAPNTEAFF. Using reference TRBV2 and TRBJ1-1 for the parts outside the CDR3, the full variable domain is EPEVTQTPSHQVTQMGQEVILRCVPISNHLYFYWYRQILGQKVEFLVSFYNNEISEKSEIFDDQFSVERPDGSNFTLKIRSTKLEDSAMYFCASRVKQAPNTEAFFGQGTRLTVV.

CDR3 DNA: TGTGCCAGTAGTATCAGTCAATCCCAGCATTTT. This codes for CASSISQSQHF. The V and J genes are TRBV19 and TRBJ1-5; no firm D call. The CDR3 extends over 11 amino acids. Trimming cost V 3 bases and J 11 bases, with 8 bases left between them. Germline V lookup: CDR1 LNHDA, CDR2 SQIVND (reference sequence). Using reference TRBV19 and TRBJ1-5 for the parts outside the CDR3, the full variable domain is DGGITQSPKYLFRKEGQNVTLSCEQNLNHDAMYWYRQDPGQGLRLIYYSQIVNDFQKGDIAEGYSVSREKKESFPLTVTSAQKNPTAFYLCASSISQSQHFGDGTRLSIL.

In DNA form, the CDR3 reads TGTGCCAGTAGTATTGAGGGACAGGGGACCGGGGAGCTGTTTTTT. Its protein product is CASSIEGQGTGELFF. The chain couples TRBV19 to TRBJ2-2, with 10 nucleotides matching TRBD1. The CDR3 has 15 residues. Germline CDR1 and CDR2: LNHDA and SQIVND (reference sequence). Losses at the gene ends were 3 bases for V and 5 bases for J; bases not matched to a gene: 3.

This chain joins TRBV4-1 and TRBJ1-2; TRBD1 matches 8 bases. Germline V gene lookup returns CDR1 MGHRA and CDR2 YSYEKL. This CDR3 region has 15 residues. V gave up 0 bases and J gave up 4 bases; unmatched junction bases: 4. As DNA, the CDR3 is TGCGCCAGCAGCCAAGATACAGGGGGACGCTATGGCTACACCTTC. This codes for CASSQDTGGRYGYTF.

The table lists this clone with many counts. The CDR3 loop is CASSLGSVDYGYTF. In DNA form, the CDR3 reads TGTGCCAGCAGCTTAGGGAGCGTAGACTATGGCTACACCTTC. The J gene is TRBJ1-2, the V gene TRBV5-6; no firm D call. With 2 bases removed from V and 3 bases from J, the gap between germline ends came to 11 bases. Germline-derived CDR1 and CDR2 are SGHDT and YYEEEE. The CDR3 runs 14 residues.

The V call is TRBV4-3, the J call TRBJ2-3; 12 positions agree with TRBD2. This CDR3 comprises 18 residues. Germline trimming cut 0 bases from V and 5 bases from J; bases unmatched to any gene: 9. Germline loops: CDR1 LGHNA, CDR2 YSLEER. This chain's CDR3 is CASSQDSLAGGRVDTQYF. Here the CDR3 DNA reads TGCGCCAGCAGCCAAGATAGCCTAGCGGGGGGGCGGGTAGATACGCAGTATTTT.

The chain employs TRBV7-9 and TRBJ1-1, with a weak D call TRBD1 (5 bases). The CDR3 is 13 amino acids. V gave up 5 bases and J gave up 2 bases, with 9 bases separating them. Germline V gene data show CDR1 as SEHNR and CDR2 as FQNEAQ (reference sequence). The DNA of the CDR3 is TGTGCCAGCAGCACGACAGCAAACACTGAAGCTTTCTTT. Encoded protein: CASSTTANTEAFF.

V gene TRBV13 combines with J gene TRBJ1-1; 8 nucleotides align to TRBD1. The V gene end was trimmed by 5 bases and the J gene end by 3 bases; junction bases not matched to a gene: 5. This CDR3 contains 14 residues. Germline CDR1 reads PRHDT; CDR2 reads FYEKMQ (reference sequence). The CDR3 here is CASSPFRGHTEAFF. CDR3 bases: TGTGCCAGCAGCCCCTTCAGGGGGCACACTGAAGCTTTCTTT.

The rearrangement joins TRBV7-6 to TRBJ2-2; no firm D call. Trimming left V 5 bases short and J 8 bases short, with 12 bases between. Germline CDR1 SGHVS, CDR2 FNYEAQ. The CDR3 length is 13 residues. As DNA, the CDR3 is TGTGCCAGCAGCCCCAGGTCTGAGGGGGAGCTGTTTTTT. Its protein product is CASSPRSEGELFF.

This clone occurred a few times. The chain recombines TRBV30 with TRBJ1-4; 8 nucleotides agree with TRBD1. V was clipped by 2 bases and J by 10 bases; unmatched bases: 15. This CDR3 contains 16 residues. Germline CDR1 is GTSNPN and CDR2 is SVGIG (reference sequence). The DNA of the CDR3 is TGTGCCTGGAGTCATCTGAAACAGGGGGGTGTCGGAAAACTGTTTTTT. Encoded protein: CAWSHLKQGGVGKLFF.

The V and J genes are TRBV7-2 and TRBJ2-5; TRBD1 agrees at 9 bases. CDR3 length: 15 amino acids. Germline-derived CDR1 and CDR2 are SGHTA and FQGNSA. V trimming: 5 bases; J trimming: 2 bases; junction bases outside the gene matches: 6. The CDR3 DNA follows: TGTGCCAGCAGCAGAACCGGGACAGGGCAAGAGACCCAGTACTTC. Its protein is CASSRTGTGQETQYF.

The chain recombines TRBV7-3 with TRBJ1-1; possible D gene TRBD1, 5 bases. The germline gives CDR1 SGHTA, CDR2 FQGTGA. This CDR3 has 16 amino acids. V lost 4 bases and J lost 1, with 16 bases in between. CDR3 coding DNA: TGTGCCAGCAGCTCAACCCCGAGGGGAGGGAACACTGAAGCTTTCTTT. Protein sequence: CASSSTPRGGNTEAFF. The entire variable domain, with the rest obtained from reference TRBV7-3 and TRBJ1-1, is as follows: GAGVSQTPSNKVTEKGKYVELRCDPISGHTALYWYRQSLGQGPEFLIYFQGTGAADDSGLPNDRFFAVRPEGSVSTLKIQRTERGDSAVYLCASSSTPRGGNTEAFFGQGTRLTVV.

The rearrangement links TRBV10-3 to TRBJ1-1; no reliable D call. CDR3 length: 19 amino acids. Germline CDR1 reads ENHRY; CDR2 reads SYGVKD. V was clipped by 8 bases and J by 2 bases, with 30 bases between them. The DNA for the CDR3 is TGTGCCATCGCCCTACCCGATTCTTTGGGGTCGGCGGGAAACACTGAAGCTTTCTTT. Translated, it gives CAIALPDSLGSAGNTEAFF.

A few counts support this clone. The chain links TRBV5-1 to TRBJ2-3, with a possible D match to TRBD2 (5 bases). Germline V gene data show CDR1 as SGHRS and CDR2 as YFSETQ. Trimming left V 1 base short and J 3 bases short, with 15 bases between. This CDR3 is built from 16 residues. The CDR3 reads CASSLSSPRGTDTQYF. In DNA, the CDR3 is TGCGCCAGCAGCTTGTCTAGCCCAAGAGGTACAGATACGCAGTATTTT.

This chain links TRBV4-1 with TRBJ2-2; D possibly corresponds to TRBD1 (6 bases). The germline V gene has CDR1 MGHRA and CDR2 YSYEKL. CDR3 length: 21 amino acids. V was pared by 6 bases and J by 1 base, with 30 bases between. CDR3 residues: CASRGPGMTQGGRLNTGELFF. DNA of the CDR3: TGCGCCAGCAGGGGGCCGGGTATGACCCAAGGGGGACGGTTGAACACCGGGGAGCTGTTTTTT.

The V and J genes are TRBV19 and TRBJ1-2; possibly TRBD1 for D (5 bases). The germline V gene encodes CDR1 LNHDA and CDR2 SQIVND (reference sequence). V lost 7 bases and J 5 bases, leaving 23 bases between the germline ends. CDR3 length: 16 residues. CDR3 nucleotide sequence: TGTGCCAGTACGCTAGGCCCAGGGATAGGGCCTTATGGCTACACCTTC. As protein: CASTLGPGIGPYGYTF. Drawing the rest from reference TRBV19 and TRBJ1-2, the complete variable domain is DGGITQSPKYLFRKEGQNVTLSCEQNLNHDAMYWYRQDPGQGLRLIYYSQIVNDFQKGDIAEGYSVSREKKESFPLTVTSAQKNPTAFYLCASTLGPGIGPYGYTFGSGTRLTVV.

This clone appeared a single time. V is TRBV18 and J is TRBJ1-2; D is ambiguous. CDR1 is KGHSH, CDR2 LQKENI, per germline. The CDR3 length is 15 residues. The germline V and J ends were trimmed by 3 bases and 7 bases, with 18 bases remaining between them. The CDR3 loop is CASSPPDKVYGGYTF. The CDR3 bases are TGTGCCAGCTCACCTCCCGACAAGGTTTATGGTGGCTACACCTTC.

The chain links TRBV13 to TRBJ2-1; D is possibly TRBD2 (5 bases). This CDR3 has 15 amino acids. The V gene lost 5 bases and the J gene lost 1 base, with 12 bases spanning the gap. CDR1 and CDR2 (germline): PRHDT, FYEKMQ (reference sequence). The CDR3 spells CASSTRGKSYNEQFF. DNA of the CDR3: TGTGCCAGCAGCACCCGGGGTAAATCCTACAATGAGCAGTTCTTC.

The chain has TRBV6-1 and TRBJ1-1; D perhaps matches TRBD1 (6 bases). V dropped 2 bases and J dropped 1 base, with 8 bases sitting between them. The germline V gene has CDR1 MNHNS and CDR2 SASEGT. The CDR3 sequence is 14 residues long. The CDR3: CASSEQQGNTEAFF. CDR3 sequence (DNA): TGTGCCAGCAGTGAACAACAGGGGAACACTGAAGCTTTCTTT.

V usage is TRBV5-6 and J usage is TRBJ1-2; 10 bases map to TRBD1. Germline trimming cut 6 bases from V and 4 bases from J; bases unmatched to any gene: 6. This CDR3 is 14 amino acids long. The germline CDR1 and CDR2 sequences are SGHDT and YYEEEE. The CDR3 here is CASTRQGAGYGYTF. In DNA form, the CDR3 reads TGTGCCAGCACGCGACAGGGGGCGGGCTATGGCTACACCTTC.